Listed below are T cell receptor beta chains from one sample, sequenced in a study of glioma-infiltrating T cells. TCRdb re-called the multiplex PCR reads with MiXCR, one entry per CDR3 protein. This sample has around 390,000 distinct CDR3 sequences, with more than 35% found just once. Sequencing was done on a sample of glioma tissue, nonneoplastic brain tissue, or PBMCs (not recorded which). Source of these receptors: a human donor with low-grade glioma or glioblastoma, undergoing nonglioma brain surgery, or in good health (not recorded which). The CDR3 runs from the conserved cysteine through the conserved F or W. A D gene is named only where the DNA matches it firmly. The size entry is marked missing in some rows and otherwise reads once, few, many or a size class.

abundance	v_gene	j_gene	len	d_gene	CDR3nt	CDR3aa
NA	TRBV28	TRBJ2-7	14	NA	TGTGCCAGCAGTTCTAAGGGTACAGCCTACGAGCAGTACTTC	CASSSKGTAYEQYF
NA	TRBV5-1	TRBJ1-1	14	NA	TGCGCCAGCAGGCAGGGCTACATGAACACTGAAGCTTTCTTT	CASRQGYMNTEAFF
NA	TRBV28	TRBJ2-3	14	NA	TGTGCCAGCAGCCAGACTCTTAGCACAGATACGCAGTATTTT	CASSQTLSTDTQYF
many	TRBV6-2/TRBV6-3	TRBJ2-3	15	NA	TGTGCCAGCCACGCATTGGTCGGAGGCACAGATACGCAGTATTTT	CASHALVGGTDTQYF
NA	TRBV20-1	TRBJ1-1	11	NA	TGCAGCGCAAGGCGATGGGGACGGGCTTTCTTT	CSARRWGRAFF
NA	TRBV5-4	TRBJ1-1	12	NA	TGTGCCAGCAGCATGGGGAACACTGAAGCTTTCTTT	CASSMGNTEAFF
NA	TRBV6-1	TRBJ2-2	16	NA	TGTGCCAGCAGTTATTGGGTCGGGAGTATCACCGGGGAGCTGTTTTTT	CASSYWVGSITGELFF
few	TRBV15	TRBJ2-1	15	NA	TGTGCCACCAGCAGAGCTACAGGATATTACAATGAGCAGTTCTTC	CATSRATGYYNEQFF
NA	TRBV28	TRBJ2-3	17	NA	TGTGCCAGCAGTCTTCCCGCAGCGGTAGGGGAGGCAGATACGCAGTATTTT	CASSLPAAVGEADTQYF
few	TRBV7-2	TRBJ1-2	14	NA	TGTGCCAGCAGCGAACCCGGGGGTGGCTATGGCTACACCTTC	CASSEPGGGYGYTF
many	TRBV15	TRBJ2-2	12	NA	TGTGCCACCAGCGCACGGACCGGGGAGCTGTTTTTT	CATSARTGELFF
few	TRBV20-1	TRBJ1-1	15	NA	TGCAGTGCTAGAGCAGCCCGGGGGCCGAACACTGAAGCTTTCTTT	CSARAARGPNTEAFF
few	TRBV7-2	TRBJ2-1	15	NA	TGTGCCAGCAGCTTATGGACGAGCTCCTACAATGAGCAGTTCTTC	CASSLWTSSYNEQFF
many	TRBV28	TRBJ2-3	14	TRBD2	TGTGCCAGCAGTTTGGCTAGCGGGACAGATACGCAGTATTTT	CASSLASGTDTQYF
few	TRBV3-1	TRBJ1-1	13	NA	TGTGCCAGCAGCCAAGGGACCTACTTGGGAGCTTTCTTT	CASSQGTYLGAFF
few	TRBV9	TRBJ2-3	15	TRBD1	TGTGCCAGCAGCGGACAGGGGACCTACTCAGATACGCAGTATTTT	CASSGQGTYSDTQYF
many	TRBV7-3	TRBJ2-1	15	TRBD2	TGTGCCAGCAGTTTGCTAGCGGGGGCCTACAATGAGCAGTTCTTC	CASSLLAGAYNEQFF
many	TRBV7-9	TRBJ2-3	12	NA	TGTGCCAGCAGCTTTGATGAGACTCACGAGTATTTT	CASSFDETHEYF
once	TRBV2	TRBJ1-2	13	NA	TGTGCCAGCAGCTCGGACATTCCGGGCGGCTACACCTTC	CASSSDIPGGYTF
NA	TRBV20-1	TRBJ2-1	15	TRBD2	TGCAGTGCTAGGATTGGGACTAGCGCCTACAATGAGCAGTTCTTC	CSARIGTSAYNEQFF
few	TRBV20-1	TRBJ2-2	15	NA	TGCAGTGCTAGGATGGGAGGGGGCCACATAGGGGAGCTGTTTTTT	CSARMGGGHIGELFF
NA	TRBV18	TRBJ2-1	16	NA	TGTGCCAGCTCACCACCGGGTAAGGGTATAGGTGCTGAGCAGTTCTTC	CASSPPGKGIGAEQFF
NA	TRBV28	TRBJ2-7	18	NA	TGTGCCAGCAGTTTAGGGGACGCTGCGGGCCGACTTTCCTACGAGCAGTACTTC	CASSLGDAAGRLSYEQYF
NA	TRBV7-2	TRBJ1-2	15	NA	TGTGCCAGCAGCTTTAAGACACCTCCTAACTATGGCTACACCTTC	CASSFKTPPNYGYTF
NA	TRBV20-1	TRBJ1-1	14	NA	TGCAGTGCTAGACAAGGGGTTTCACGTACTGAAGCTTTCTTT	CSARQGVSRTEAFF
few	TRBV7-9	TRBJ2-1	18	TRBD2	TGTGCCAGCAGCTTAGCTGTCGGGAGCGGGAGCTCCTACAATGAGCAGTTCTTC	CASSLAVGSGSSYNEQFF
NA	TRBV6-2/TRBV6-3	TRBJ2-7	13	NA	TGTGCCAGCAGTTACCCATCAGAGGCGGAGCAGTACTTC	CASSYPSEAEQYF
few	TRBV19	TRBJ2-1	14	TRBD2	TGTGCCAGTAGTACCCAATGGCGGGAGGATGAGCAGTTCTTC	CASSTQWREDEQFF
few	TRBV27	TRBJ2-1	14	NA	TGTGCCAGCAGTTTAGCGCAGGGCGCCGCTGAGCAGTTCTTC	CASSLAQGAAEQFF